This section outlines one TCR beta chain sequence together with its context. Sequencing was performed with immunoSEQ multiplex PCR; in TCRdb, only in-frame clones are kept and a portion is missing. The sample lists under 45,000 clones, approximately 91% occurring once. These data are taken from a study of T cell changes during pregnancy in multiple sclerosis. The CDR3 totals 12 residues. Germline assignment: CDR1 SGHVS and CDR2 FQNEAQ. V trimming: 4 bases; J trimming: 13 bases; junction bases outside the gene matches: 6. The chain joins TRBV7-8 to TRBJ2-1; 8 bases match TRBD2. Here the sequenced sample was CD8+ T cells from peripheral blood mononuclear cells, taken in the third trimester of pregnancy. The TCR originated in a female donor with multiple sclerosis, enrolled in a pregnancy study. The chain's CDR3 is CASSSPGLDQFF. CDR3 DNA: TGTGCCAGCAGCTCGCCGGGACTAGACCAGTTCTTC.